A single T cell receptor (beta chain) is shown here with its context. Its antigen is undetermined. The data are from a study of CD8 T cells in ankylosing spondylitis. Study-level points and caveats: Blood of patients with ankylosing spondylitis appeared to be characterized by a TCR beta motif of several highly homologous variants. Enrichment of disease-linked clones was reportedly significant in matched ankylosing spondylitis synovial fluid.

In germline, CDR1 is MNHNS, CDR2 SASEGT. Unmatched junction bases numbered 13, after V lost 6 bases and J lost 4 bases. There are 16 residues in the CDR3. The TCR beta libraries were generated through quantitative 5'-RACE incorporating molecular barcodes. TCRdb redid the calling of the 5' RACE reads with MiXCR, one entry per CDR3 protein. Among about 800,000 distinct CDR3 sequences listed, approximately 12% were seen once. Material for sequencing was blood, either unsorted or a sorted T cell fraction (not recorded which). The chain joins TRBV6-1 to TRBJ1-2, with TRBD1 matching 8 bases. This clonotype was sampled from a male donor with ankylosing spondylitis. DNA of the CDR3: TGTGCCAGCAGAGCAGACAGGGGACCTCGTCTCTATGGCTACACCTTC. It translates to CASRADRGPRLYGYTF.